This T cell receptor (beta chain) was recovered during a study of tumor-infiltrating lymphocytes in localized non-small cell lung cancer. The V and J ends lost 2 bases and 5 bases, in that order; junction bases with no gene match: 4. The V gene's germline CDR1 is GTSNPN and CDR2 SVGIG (reference sequence). The CDR3 spans 13 residues. This table comes from immunoSEQ multiplex PCR, and its TCRdb copy is limited to in-frame clones, with some not included. This sample has roughly 15,000 clones, with more than 75% found just once. As regards this clone: What it binds is not known.

Regarding the study as a whole: T-cell fraction did not differ between immunotypes IM1 and IM2.

The J gene is TRBJ2-7, the V gene TRBV30, with 9 bases lining up with TRBD2. Sequencing used uninvolved lung tissue not adjacent to the tumor. This clonotype was obtained from a human donor with non-small cell lung cancer. This CDR3 is CAWSLAGRNEQYF. CDR3 bases: TGTGCCTGGAGTCTAGCGGGGAGAAACGAGCAGTACTTC.